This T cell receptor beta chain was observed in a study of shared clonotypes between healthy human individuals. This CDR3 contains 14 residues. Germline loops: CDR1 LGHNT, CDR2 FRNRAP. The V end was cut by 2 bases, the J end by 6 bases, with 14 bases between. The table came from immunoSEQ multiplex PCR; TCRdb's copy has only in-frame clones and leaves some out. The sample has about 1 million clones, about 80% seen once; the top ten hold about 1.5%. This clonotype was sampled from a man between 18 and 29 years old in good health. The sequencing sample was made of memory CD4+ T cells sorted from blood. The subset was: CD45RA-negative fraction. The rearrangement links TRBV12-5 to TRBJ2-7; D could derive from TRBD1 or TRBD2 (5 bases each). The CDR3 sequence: CASGLLGDDGEQYF. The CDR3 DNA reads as TGTGCTAGTGGTTTGCTGGGGGATGACGGCGAGCAGTACTTC.